This T cell receptor (beta chain) was documented in a study of T cell responses to AZD1222 COVID-19 vaccine. Sequencing used immunoSEQ multiplex PCR; TCRdb keeps in-frame clones, though not all of them. The profile shows roughly 110,000 clones, around 90% of them singletons. On this clone: Its antigen is unidentified.

This CDR3 spans 13 amino acids. Germline values: CDR1 SQVTM, CDR2 ANQGSEA. V shed 6 bases and J shed 8 bases, with 19 bases lying between them. Combined were second doses at about 4 or about 12 weeks. Study conclusions and caveats: The study found Spike-specific TCR breadth and depth rose after two AZD1222 doses. The donors showed a predominance of white British ancestry and of females, with possible underestimation of clonal diversity. Researchers took repertoire samples only after the peak T cell response had come.

This receptor was taken from an adult who received the AZD1222 COVID-19 vaccine. This sample comprised peripheral blood, obtained 28 days after the second AZD1222 dose. The J gene is TRBJ1-2, the V gene TRBV29-1, with a possible D match to TRBD1 (6 bases). CDR3: CSVGQQGWEGYTF. In DNA, the CDR3 is TGCAGCGTGGGTCAACAGGGTTGGGAAGGCTACACCTTC.